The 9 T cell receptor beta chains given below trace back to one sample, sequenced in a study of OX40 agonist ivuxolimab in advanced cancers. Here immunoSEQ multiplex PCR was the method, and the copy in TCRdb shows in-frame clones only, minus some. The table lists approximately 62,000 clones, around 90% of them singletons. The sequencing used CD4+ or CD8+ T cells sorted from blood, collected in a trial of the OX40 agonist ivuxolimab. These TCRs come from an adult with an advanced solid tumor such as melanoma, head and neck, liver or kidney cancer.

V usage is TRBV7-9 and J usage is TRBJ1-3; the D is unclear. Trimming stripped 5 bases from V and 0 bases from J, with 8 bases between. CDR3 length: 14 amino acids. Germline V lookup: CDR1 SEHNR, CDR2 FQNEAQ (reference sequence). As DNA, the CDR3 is TGTGCCAGCAGCCCTCAGAGCTCTGGAAACACCATATATTTT. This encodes CASSPQSSGNTIYF.

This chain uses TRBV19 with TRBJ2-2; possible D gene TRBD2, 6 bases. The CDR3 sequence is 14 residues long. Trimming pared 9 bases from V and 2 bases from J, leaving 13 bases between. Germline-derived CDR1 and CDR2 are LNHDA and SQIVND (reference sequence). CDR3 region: CASRWRGNTGELFF. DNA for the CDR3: TGTGCCAGCCGATGGAGGGGAAACACCGGGGAGCTGTTTTTT.

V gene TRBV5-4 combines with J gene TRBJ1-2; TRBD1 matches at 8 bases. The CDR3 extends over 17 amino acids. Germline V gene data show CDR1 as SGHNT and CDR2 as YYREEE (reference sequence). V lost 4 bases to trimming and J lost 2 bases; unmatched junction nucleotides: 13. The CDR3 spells CASSPGGTYQLNYGYTF. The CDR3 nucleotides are TGTGCCAGCAGCCCAGGGGGCACTTATCAACTCAACTATGGCTACACCTTC.

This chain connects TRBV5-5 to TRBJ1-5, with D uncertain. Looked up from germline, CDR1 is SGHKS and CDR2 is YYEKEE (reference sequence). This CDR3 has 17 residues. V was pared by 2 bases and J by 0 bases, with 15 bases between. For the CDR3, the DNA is TGTGCCAGCAGCTTCTTGGGTCGCGGATTTAGCAATCAGCCCCAGCATTTT. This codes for CASSFLGRGFSNQPQHF.

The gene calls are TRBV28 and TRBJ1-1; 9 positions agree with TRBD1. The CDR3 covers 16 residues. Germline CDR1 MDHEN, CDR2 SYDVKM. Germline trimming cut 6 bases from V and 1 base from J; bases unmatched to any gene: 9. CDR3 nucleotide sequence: TGTGCCAGCAGCTCAACGGACAGGGGAAAGAACACTGAAGCTTTCTTT. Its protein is CASSSTDRGKNTEAFF.

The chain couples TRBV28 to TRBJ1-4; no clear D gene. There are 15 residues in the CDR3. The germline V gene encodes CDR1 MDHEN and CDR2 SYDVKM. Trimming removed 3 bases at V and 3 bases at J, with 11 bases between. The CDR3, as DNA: TGTGCCAGCAGTTTGCGGGGATTGCCTAATGAAAAACTGTTTTTT. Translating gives CASSLRGLPNEKLFF.

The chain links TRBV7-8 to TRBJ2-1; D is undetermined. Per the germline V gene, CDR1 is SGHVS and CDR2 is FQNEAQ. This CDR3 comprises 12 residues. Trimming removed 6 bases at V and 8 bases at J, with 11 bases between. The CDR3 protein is CASRPTGHEQFF. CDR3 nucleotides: TGTGCCAGCAGACCGACCGGGCATGAGCAGTTCTTC.

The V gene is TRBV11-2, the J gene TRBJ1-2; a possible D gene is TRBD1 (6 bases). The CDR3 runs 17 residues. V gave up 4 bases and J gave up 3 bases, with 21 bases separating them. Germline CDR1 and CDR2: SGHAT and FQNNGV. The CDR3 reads CASSSNKDTQGDYGYTF. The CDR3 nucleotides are TGTGCCAGCAGCTCGAACAAAGATACACAGGGCGACTATGGCTACACCTTC.

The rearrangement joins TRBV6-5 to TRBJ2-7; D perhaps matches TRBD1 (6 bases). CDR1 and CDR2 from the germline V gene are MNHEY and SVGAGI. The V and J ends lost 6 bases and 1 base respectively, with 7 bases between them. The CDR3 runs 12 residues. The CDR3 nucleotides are TGTGCCAGCAGCACAGGGTCCTACGAGCAGTACTTC. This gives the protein CASSTGSYEQYF.